This T cell receptor beta chain was sequenced in a study of blood T cell repertoires in COVID-19. Turning to the study itself: Some COVID-19 samples were acute and others convalescent; all came from the United States, Italy and Spain. PBMCs, B-cell-depleted T cells, or T cells provided the cDNA or gDNA that made up the material.

Losses at the gene ends were 6 bases for V and 7 bases for J; bases not matched to a gene: 8. CDR1 and CDR2 from the germline V gene are ENHRY and SYGVKD. The CDR3 is 14 residues long. The authors' processing: It was from reference gene primer amplification that nucleated cell counts were estimated. Repertoires were generated with immunoSEQ multiplex PCR, while TCRdb's copy carries only in-frame clones and drops some. Clonal size and the V and J genes are those of that table, whereas D and trimming came from the DNA. Of about 170,000 clones detected, roughly 84% appear once; the ten largest clones hold approximately 7%.

The chain carries TRBV10-3 and TRBJ1-2, with 10 bases matching TRBD1. The sequence was collected from a man aged 50-60 years with active or convalescent COVID-19. Sequencing input: peripheral blood. CDR3 DNA: TGTGCCATCAGGGAAGACAGGGGGCCTGGTGGCTACACCTTC. This gives the protein CAIREDRGPGGYTF.